Below, 26 T cell receptor beta chains from the same sample are listed, as sequenced in a study of blood T cells in healthy people across ages. For the second PCR, which ran for 7 to 11 cycles, a sample-barcoded 5' primer and a J-beta primer mix were used. In TCRdb, the 5' RACE reads were re-called with MiXCR into one record per CDR3 protein. The sample yields approximately 960,000 distinct CDR3 sequences, almost 30% seen once. The sample also formed part of further work on T cells of mothers and their children.

Material for sequencing was blood. The receptors here all came from a middle-aged woman in good health.

The J gene is TRBJ2-4, the V gene TRBV4-2; TRBD1 aligns across 10 bases. TRBJ2-7 explains the end of the DNA better; the J call may be wrong. The CDR3 extends over 13 amino acids. CDR1 and CDR2 (germline): LGHNA, YNFKEQ. The CDR3 coding sequence is TGTGCCAGCAGCCGGGGACAGGGGAACGAGCAGTACTTC. Translated: CASSRGQGNEQYF.

This clonotype was counted many times. The V gene is TRBV11-1, the J gene TRBJ2-7, with D unclear. CDR3 size: 14 residues. Trimming took off 3 bases at V and 0 bases at J, with 9 bases between the two ends. Germline V CDR1 and CDR2: SGHAT, FQDESV (reference sequence). The CDR3 protein is CASSFGGDSYEQYF. For the CDR3, the DNA is TGTGCCAGCAGCTTCGGTGGAGACTCCTACGAGCAGTACTTC.

Notes on this clonotype: With a much larger clone just one base away, this may be a read error. The chain carries TRBV4-3 and TRBJ2-6; D may be TRBD1 or TRBD2 (5 bases each). The CDR3 consists of 16 residues. Germline values: CDR1 LGHNA, CDR2 YSLEER. CDR3 DNA sequence: TGCGCCAGCAGCCCGGGGATGGTGGTTGGGGCCAACGTCCGGACTTTC. This codes for CASSPGMVVGANVRTF.

The CDR3 loop is CASSGVPLGTEAFF. The CDR3 DNA is TGTGCCAGCAGCGGGGTCCCCCTCGGGACTGAAGCTTTCTTT. The chain links TRBV7-9 to TRBJ1-1, with unresolved D. The CDR3 extends over 14 amino acids. With 5 bases removed from V and 5 bases from J, the gap between germline ends came to 15 bases. Germline V CDR1 and CDR2: SEHNR, FQNEAQ (reference sequence).

A note on this clonotype: A read error may explain this, as a much larger clone is one base away. The V and J genes are TRBV9 and TRBJ2-1; D is perhaps TRBD2 (7 bases). This CDR3 region has 15 residues. Per the germline V gene, CDR1 is SGDLS and CDR2 is YYNGEE. The ends were cut back, 1 base at V and 13 bases at J, with 21 bases in the middle. CDR3 coding DNA: TGTGCCAGCAGCGTATTGGCGGGGGCTCAAGAGACCCAGTTCTTC. Its translation: CASSVLAGAQETQFF.

This clonotype has a handful of counts. V is TRBV5-5 and J is TRBJ1-2, with D perhaps matching TRBD1 (5 bases). This CDR3 has 14 residues. V shed 0 bases and J shed 5 bases, with 11 bases lying between them. Germline lookup yields CDR1 SGHKS and CDR2 YYEKEE (reference sequence). CDR3 sequence reads: CASSLGGAPYGYTF. For the CDR3, the DNA is TGTGCCAGCAGCTTGGGGGGCGCCCCTTATGGCTACACCTTC.

This clonotype showed up just once. This could be a read error, since a much larger clone is one nucleotide away. V usage is TRBV20-1 and J usage is TRBJ2-7, with D unresolved. The CDR3 sequence is 11 residues long. The germline V and J ends were trimmed by 3 bases and 3 bases, with 6 bases remaining between them. The germline V gene has CDR1 DFQATT and CDR2 SNEGSKA (reference sequence). The CDR3 coding sequence is TGCAGTGCTAGTAGCCTCTACGAGCAGTACTTC. Translating gives CSASSLYEQYF.

This chain joins TRBV6-5 and TRBJ1-5; possible D gene TRBD1, 6 bases. Germline CDR1 and CDR2: MNHEY and SVGAGI. The CDR3 totals 18 residues. The V end was cut by 0 bases, the J end by 0 bases, with 15 bases between. CDR3 nucleotide sequence: TGTGCCAGCAGTTACTCGACCAGGGGCCAATATAGCAATCAGCCCCAGCATTTT. This encodes CASSYSTRGQYSNQPQHF.

The genes are TRBV9 and TRBJ1-1; weak D call: TRBD1 (6 bases). The V gene's germline CDR1 is SGDLS and CDR2 YYNGEE. This CDR3 has 15 amino acids. V gave up 4 bases and J gave up 5 bases, with 18 bases separating them. CDR3 nucleotide sequence: TGTGCCAGCAGCCCCGAACAGGGAGGATGGACTGAAGCTTTCTTT. Protein product: CASSPEQGGWTEAFF.

This rearrangement joins TRBV12-3 or TRBV12-4 to TRBJ1-2; D remains unclear. The length of the CDR3 is 13 residues. Trimming took off 5 bases at V and 6 bases at J, with 13 bases between the two ends. The CDR3 DNA follows: TGTGCCAGCAGTCTTACAGCGGTAGATGGCTACACCTTC. This translates into CASSLTAVDGYTF.

Many counts were recorded for this clonotype. The chain is built from TRBV20-1 and TRBJ2-1; 11 bases match TRBD2. The CDR3 totals 14 residues. Germline V lookup: CDR1 DFQATT, CDR2 SNEGSKA (reference sequence). Trimming at V came to 1 base and at J to 4 bases, leaving 0 bases not matched to a gene. The CDR3 sequence: CSARGLAGYNEQFF. The CDR3 bases are TGCAGTGCTAGAGGACTAGCGGGGTACAATGAGCAGTTCTTC.

This clonotype was found a few times. The CDR3 DNA reads as TGCGCCAGCAGCTTGGACCGGGACGGACGGAGAAACGGGCCCCAGCATTTT. Encoded protein: CASSLDRDGRRNGPQHF. This rearrangement joins TRBV5-1 to TRBJ1-5; maybe TRBD1 (5 bases). V was clipped by 0 bases and J by 9 bases, with 22 bases between them. The CDR3 covers 17 residues. Germline V gives CDR1 SGHRS, CDR2 YFSETQ.

A note on this clonotype: The germline gene is not matched at one end of the junction; a read error may be the cause. The V gene is TRBV11-2, the J gene TRBJ2-7; D is possibly TRBD1 or TRBD2 (5 bases each). This CDR3 is 13 amino acids long. Per the germline V gene, CDR1 is SGHAT and CDR2 is FQNNGV. CDR3: CASSLVGVLDLNF. The CDR3 bases are TGTGCCAGCAGCTTAGTGGGGGTCCTGGACTTAAACTTC.

This clonotype has only a few counts. At one end, the junction sequence differs from germline, possibly due to a read error. This sequence joins TRBV3-1 and TRBJ1-1; D is undetermined. The CDR3 length is 15 residues. CDR1 and CDR2 from the germline V gene are LGHDT and YNNKEL (reference sequence). CDR3: CAGSQGLLSDTEAFF. The DNA for the CDR3 is TGTGCCGGCAGCCAAGGGCTCCTTTCAGACACTGAAGCTTTCTTT.

This clonotype was seen repeatedly, ten times or more. The V gene is TRBV7-6, the J gene TRBJ2-5; tentatively, D is TRBD1 (6 bases). Looked up from germline, CDR1 is SGHVS and CDR2 is FNYEAQ. The CDR3 loop spans 12 amino acids. Trimming took 5 bases from V and 5 from J, leaving 9 bases between them. The chain's CDR3 is CASSTGLETQYF. The CDR3 DNA reads as TGTGCCAGCAGCACAGGGCTCGAGACCCAGTACTTC. Supplemented by reference TRBV7-6 and TRBJ2-5, the full variable domain reads GAGVSQSPRYKVTKRGQDVALRCDPISGHVSLYWYRQALGQGPEFLTYFNYEAQQDKSGLPNDRFSAERPEGSISTLTIQRTEQRDSAMYRCASSTGLETQYFGPGTRLLVL.

This clonotype occurred a few times. The chain links TRBV11-2 to TRBJ2-7, with D unresolved. The ends were cut back, 1 base at V and 7 bases at J, with 8 bases in the middle. Per germline, CDR1 SGHAT and CDR2 FQNNGV. The CDR3 is 12 amino acids. DNA for the CDR3: TGTGCCAGCAGCTTAGTCATGCGAGAGCAGTACTTC. As protein: CASSLVMREQYF.

CDR3 coding DNA: TGCGCCAGCAGCCCGACAGAGATGGAGACCCAGTACTTC. This codes for CASSPTEMETQYF. The V call is TRBV5-1, the J call TRBJ2-5, with a tentative D call TRBD1 (5 bases). The CDR3 has 13 residues. Germline lookup yields CDR1 SGHRS and CDR2 YFSETQ. V lost 4 bases and J 5 bases, leaving 12 bases between the germline ends.

CDR3 amino acids: CASSAGSSYNSPLHF. CDR3 nucleotide sequence: TGTGCCAGCAGCGCGGGCAGCTCCTATAATTCACCCCTCCACTTT. The chain employs TRBV9 and TRBJ1-6; no definite D call. CDR3 length: 15 amino acids. CDR1 is SGDLS, CDR2 YYNGEE, per germline. V was pared by 3 bases and J by 0 bases, with 7 bases between.

This clonotype was found a few times. The chain combines TRBV6-6 with TRBJ2-3; the match to TRBD2 covers 9 bases. The CDR3 is 16 residues long. Germline CDR1 is MNHNY and CDR2 is SVGAGI (reference sequence). V gave up 6 bases and J gave up 4 bases; unmatched junction bases: 11. CDR3 bases: TGTGCCAGCAGCCCCATTGGCGGGGGGGCGGCAGATACGCAGTATTTT. Protein sequence: CASSPIGGGAADTQYF.

This clonotype was seen many times. The chain combines TRBV5-1 with TRBJ1-2; D not resolved. Trimming left V 2 bases short and J 0 bases short, with 11 bases between. Germline-derived CDR1 and CDR2 are SGHRS and YFSETQ. The CDR3 is 15 amino acids. CDR3 loop: CASSFAEWTNYGYTF. CDR3 sequence (DNA): TGCGCCAGCAGCTTTGCGGAGTGGACTAACTATGGCTACACCTTC.

The table lists this clonotype with many counts. The chain joins TRBV18 to TRBJ2-3; unclear D gene. Germline V gives CDR1 KGHSH, CDR2 LQKENI. The V end lost 0 bases, the J end lost 2 bases, and 3 bases lay between the germline ends. This CDR3 comprises 13 residues. In DNA form, the CDR3 reads TGTGCCAGCTCACCACCGGTCACAGATACGCAGTATTTT. Translated: CASSPPVTDTQYF.

This clonotype has just a few counts. The junction differs from germline at one of its ends, possibly a read error. The chain recombines TRBV5-6 with TRBJ1-5; D remains ambiguous. CDR1 and CDR2 from the germline V gene are SGHDT and YYEEEE. The CDR3 is 15 amino acids. The CDR3 coding sequence is TGTGCCAGCAGCTTTTATTTGGAGTCTTATCAGCCCCGGCATTTT. Translating it yields CASSFYLESYQPRHF.

At least ten counts were recorded for this clonotype. J is TRBJ1-4 and V is TRBV6-1; D possibly corresponds to TRBD1 (6 bases). The V gene's germline CDR1 is MNHNS and CDR2 SASEGT. V was trimmed by 0 bases and J by 3 bases, leaving 14 bases between them. This CDR3 has 17 residues. CDR3 in DNA: TGTGCCAGCAGTGAAGCCCTGGGGGGCGGACCTAATGAAAAACTGTTTTTT. It specifies CASSEALGGGPNEKLFF.

For this clonotype: Being one base from a much bigger clone, this may be a read error. This chain uses TRBV7-9 with TRBJ2-6; D could derive from TRBD1 or TRBD2 (5 bases each). CDR1 is SEHNR and CDR2 is FQNEAQ in the germline V gene (reference sequence). This CDR3 is 14 amino acids long. In DNA form, the CDR3 reads TGTGCCAGCAGCAGGGTTTCCGGGGCCAACGTCCGGACTTTC. Translation gives CASSRVSGANVRTF.

This chain links TRBV2 with TRBJ1-3; 9 bases line up with TRBD1. CDR3 length equals 15 residues. V was clipped by 6 bases and J by 8 bases; unmatched bases: 11. CDR1 SNHLY and CDR2 FYNNEI come from the germline V gene. The CDR3 protein is CASRNHRGRGDTIYF. The CDR3 DNA is TGTGCCAGCAGAAACCACAGGGGGCGAGGGGACACCATATATTTT.

The chain carries TRBV5-1 and TRBJ2-7; weak D call: TRBD1 (6 bases). Germline CDR1 reads SGHRS; CDR2 reads YFSETQ. CDR3 length equals 15 residues. The ends were cut back, 0 bases at V and 3 bases at J, with 13 bases in the middle. The CDR3 DNA reads as TGCGCCAGCAGCTTGGCCGCAGGGGTCGACTACGAGCAGTACTTC. Residues: CASSLAAGVDYEQYF.